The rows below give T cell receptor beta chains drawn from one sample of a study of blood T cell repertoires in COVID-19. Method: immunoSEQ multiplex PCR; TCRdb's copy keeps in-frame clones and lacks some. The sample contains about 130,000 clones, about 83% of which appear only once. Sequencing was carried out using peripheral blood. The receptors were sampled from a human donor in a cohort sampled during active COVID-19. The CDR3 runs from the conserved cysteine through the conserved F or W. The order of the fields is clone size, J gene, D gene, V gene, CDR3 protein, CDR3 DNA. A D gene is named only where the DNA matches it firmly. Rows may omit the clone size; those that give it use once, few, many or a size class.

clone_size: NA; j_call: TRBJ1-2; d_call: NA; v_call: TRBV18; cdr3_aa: CASSQTGNDYGYTF; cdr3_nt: TGTGCCAGCTCACAAACAGGGAACGACTATGGCTACACCTTC
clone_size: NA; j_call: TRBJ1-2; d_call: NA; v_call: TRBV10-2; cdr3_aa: CASGTGHNYGYTF; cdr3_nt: TGCGCCAGCGGAACAGGGCACAACTATGGCTACACCTTC
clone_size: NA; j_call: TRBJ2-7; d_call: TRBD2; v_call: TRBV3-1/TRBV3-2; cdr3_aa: CASSQESASGAYEQYF; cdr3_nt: TGTGCCAGCAGCCAAGAATCGGCTAGCGGAGCCTACGAGCAGTACTTC
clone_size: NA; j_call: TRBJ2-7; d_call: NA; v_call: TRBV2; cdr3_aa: CASSDRVHEQYF; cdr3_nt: TGTGCCAGCAGTGACCGGGTTCACGAGCAGTACTTC
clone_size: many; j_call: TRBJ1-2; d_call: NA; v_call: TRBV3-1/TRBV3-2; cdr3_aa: CASSQGSQWNYGYTF; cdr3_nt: TGTGCCAGCAGCCAAGGGTCCCAGTGGAACTATGGCTACACCTTC
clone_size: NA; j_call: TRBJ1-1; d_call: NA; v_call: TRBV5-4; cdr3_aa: CASSWGGGRVTEAFF; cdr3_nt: TGTGCCAGCAGCTGGGGCGGTGGCAGGGTTACTGAAGCTTTCTTT
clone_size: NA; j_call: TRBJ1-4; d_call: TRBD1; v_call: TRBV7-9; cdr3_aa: CASSFTGTGGPTNEKLFF; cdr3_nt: TGTGCCAGCAGCTTCACCGGGACAGGGGGCCCAACTAATGAAAAACTGTTTTTT
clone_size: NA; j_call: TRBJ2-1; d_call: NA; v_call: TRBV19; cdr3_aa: CASSNPGRGDHNEQFF; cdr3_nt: TGTGCCAGTAGTAACCCAGGTCGCGGGGATCACAATGAGCAGTTCTTC
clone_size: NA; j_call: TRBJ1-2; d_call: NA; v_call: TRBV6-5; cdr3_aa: CASTTGWGVREGYTF; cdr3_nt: TGTGCCAGCACCACGGGATGGGGGGTTCGAGAAGGCTACACCTTC
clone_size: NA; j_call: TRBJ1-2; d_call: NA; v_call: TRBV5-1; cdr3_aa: CASSSGGLYGYTF; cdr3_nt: TGCGCCAGCAGCTCCGGCGGCCTCTATGGCTACACCTTC
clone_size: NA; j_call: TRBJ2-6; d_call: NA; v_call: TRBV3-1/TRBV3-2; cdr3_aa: CASSPTGSGANVLTF; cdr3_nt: TGTGCCAGCAGCCCAACAGGGTCTGGGGCCAACGTCCTGACTTTC
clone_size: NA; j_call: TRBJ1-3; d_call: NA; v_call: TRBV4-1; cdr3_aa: CASSQVQKTSGNTIYF; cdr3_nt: TGCGCCAGCAGCCAAGTTCAAAAAACTTCTGGAAACACCATATATTTT
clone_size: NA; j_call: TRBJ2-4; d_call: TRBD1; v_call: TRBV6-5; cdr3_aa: CASSYGQTGLNIQYF; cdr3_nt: TGTGCCAGCAGCTATGGCCAGACAGGGTTGAACATTCAGTACTTC
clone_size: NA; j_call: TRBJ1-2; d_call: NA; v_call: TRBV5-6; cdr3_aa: CASSSAQGDGYTF; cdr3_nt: TGTGCCAGCAGCTCTGCACAGGGAGATGGCTACACCTTC
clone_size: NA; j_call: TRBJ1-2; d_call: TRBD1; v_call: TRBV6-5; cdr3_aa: CASRPPGTGGYGYTF; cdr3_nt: TGTGCCAGCAGACCCCCCGGGACAGGCGGCTATGGCTACACCTTC
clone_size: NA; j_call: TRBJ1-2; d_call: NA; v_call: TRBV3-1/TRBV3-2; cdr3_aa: CASSLDGGYGYTF; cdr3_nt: TGTGCCAGCAGCCTCGACGGGGGGTATGGCTACACCTTC
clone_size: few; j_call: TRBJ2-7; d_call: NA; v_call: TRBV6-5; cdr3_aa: CASSYSQGAAEQYF; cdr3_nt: TGTGCCAGCAGTTACTCGCAAGGGGCCGCCGAGCAGTACTTC
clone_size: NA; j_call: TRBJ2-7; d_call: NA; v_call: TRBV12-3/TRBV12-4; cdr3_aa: CASSPQSWEQYF; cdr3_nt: TGTGCCAGCAGTCCCCAGTCGTGGGAGCAGTACTTC
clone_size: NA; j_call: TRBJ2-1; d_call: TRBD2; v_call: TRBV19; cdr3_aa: CASKALAGAGDEQFF; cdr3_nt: TGTGCCAGTAAGGCGCTAGCGGGGGCTGGGGATGAGCAGTTCTTC
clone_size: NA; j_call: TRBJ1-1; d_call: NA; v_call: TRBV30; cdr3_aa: CAWRDRMRGDTEAFF; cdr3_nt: TGTGCCTGGAGAGACAGAATGCGAGGTGACACTGAAGCTTTCTTT
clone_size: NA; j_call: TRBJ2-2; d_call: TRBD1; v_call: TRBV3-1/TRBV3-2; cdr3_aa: CASSRDTGVVTGELFF; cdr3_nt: TGTGCCAGCAGCCGAGACACAGGGGTGGTCACCGGGGAGCTGTTTTTT
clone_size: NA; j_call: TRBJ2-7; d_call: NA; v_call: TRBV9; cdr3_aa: CASSVGREVNEQYF; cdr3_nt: TGTGCCAGCAGCGTAGGCAGGGAGGTGAACGAGCAGTACTTC